The rows below give T cell receptor beta chains drawn from one sample of a study of cytomegalovirus exposure and HLA in healthy donors. Profiled with immunoSEQ multiplex PCR; TCRdb holds only in-frame clones, not every one. The profile covers under 150,000 clones, with 84% appearing a single time and over 2% taken by the ten largest. Sequences were obtained from PBMCs. These TCRs come from a boy aged 2 to 9 in good health and CMV-seronegative. CDR3s include the opening cysteine and the closing phenylalanine or tryptophan. A D gene is named only where the DNA matches it firmly. Rows may omit the clone size; those that give it use once, few, many or a size class.

TRBJ2-7,TRBV2,.,.,TGTGCCAGCAGTGAAGGCACAGCACCCGAGCAGTACTTC,CASSEGTAPEQYF
TRBJ2-1,TRBV5-4,.,.,TGTGCCAGCAGCTTCGGAGAGGGCTGGTTACGGTACGGTGAGCAGTTCTTC,CASSFGEGWLRYGEQFF
TRBJ2-1,TRBV7-2,TRBD2,.,TGTGCCAGCAGCTTAGATTTAGCGGGGGGTATTAATGAGCAGTTCTTC,CASSLDLAGGINEQFF
TRBJ2-3,TRBV10-1,TRBD2,.,TGCGCCAGCAGCGCCCTAGCGGGAGGGCAAGATACGCAGTATTTT,CASSALAGGQDTQYF
TRBJ1-2,TRBV7-9,.,few,TGTGCCAGCAGCTCTCCTGGCTTTTCTAACTATGGCTACACCTTC,CASSSPGFSNYGYTF
TRBJ1-1,TRBV13,.,.,TGTGCCAGCAGCTTAGTTCACAGCCCACGGACTGAAGCTTTCTTT,CASSLVHSPRTEAFF
TRBJ2-7,TRBV21-1,.,once,TGTGCCAGCAGCGTAGTTTGTGCGGGACTTCCATACGAGCAGTACTTC,CASSVVCAGLPYEQYF
TRBJ2-1,TRBV7-3,TRBD2,.,TGTGCCAGCAGCCGACTAGCGGGAGGGAATGAGCAGTTCTTC,CASSRLAGGNEQFF
TRBJ2-3,TRBV7-9,.,once,TGTGCCAGCAGCTTGGTGACAAGCACAGATACGCAGTATTTT,CASSLVTSTDTQYF
TRBJ1-4,TRBV27,.,.,TGTGCCAGCAGTTTAAGAGCCCGAGAAAAACTGTTTTTT,CASSLRAREKLFF
TRBJ1-5,TRBV6-5,TRBD1,once,TGTGCCAGCAGAGGACAGGGCCGGCATCAGCCCCAGCATTTT,CASRGQGRHQPQHF
TRBJ2-4,TRBV2,.,.,TGTGCCAGCAGTATACGACAACGTCAGTACTTC,CASSIRQRQYF
TRBJ2-1,TRBV14,.,.,TGTGCCAGCAGCCTTACAGGGAATGAGCAGTTCTTC,CASSLTGNEQFF
TRBJ2-3,TRBV14,.,.,TGTGCCAGCAGCCGGCGGCTCGTCACAGATACGCAGTATTTT,CASSRRLVTDTQYF
TRBJ2-5,TRBV12-5,.,.,TGTGCTAGTGGTATACCAAATCGGGGGGAGACCCAGTACTTC,CASGIPNRGETQYF
TRBJ2-1,TRBV6-4,.,many,TGTGCCAGCAGTAAGGACGGGATTAATGAGCAGTTCTTC,CASSKDGINEQFF
TRBJ1-5,TRBV10-3,.,few,TGTGCCATCAGTGAGTTACTTAGCAATCAGCCCCAGCATTTT,CAISELLSNQPQHF
TRBJ1-5,TRBV19,TRBD1,.,TGTGCCAGTAGTACCGACCGACAGGGACGAAATCAGCCCCAGCATTTT,CASSTDRQGRNQPQHF
TRBJ2-7,TRBV7-8,.,.,TGTGCCAGCAGCTTAGTTCGCCGGACAGCAATCTCCTACGAGCAGTACTTC,CASSLVRRTAISYEQYF
TRBJ2-2,TRBV7-6,.,once,TGTGCCAGCACTACAGCGGTTAACACCGGGGAGCTGTTTTTT,CASTTAVNTGELFF
TRBJ1-2,TRBV6-1,.,.,TGTGCCAGCAGTGCGGTTCTTTTGGGGAGGACGACTTATAACTATGGCTACACCTTC,CASSAVLLGRTTYNYGYTF
TRBJ2-1,TRBV19,.,.,TGTGCCAGTAGTATGGGGTACAGGGATGCCGATGAGCAGTTCTTC,CASSMGYRDADEQFF
TRBJ2-7,TRBV5-1,TRBD2,.,TGCGCCAGCAGCTTGTCTACTAGCGGATCCTACGAGCAGTACTTC,CASSLSTSGSYEQYF
TRBJ2-7,TRBV29-1,TRBD1,.,TGCAGCGTTGTTGGGACAGCAGGGAGAAAGAGATCCTACGAGCAGTACTTC,CSVVGTAGRKRSYEQYF
TRBJ2-1,TRBV7-9,TRBD2,few,TGTTCCAGCAGTCTGCCCGGGACTAGCGTATACAATGAGCAGTTCTTC,CSSSLPGTSVYNEQFF
TRBJ1-1,TRBV25-1,TRBD1,few,TGTGCCAGCAGTGAATTAAAGGGGGCAAACACTGAAGCTTTCTTT,CASSELKGANTEAFF
TRBJ1-5,TRBV5-4,.,.,TGTGCCAGCAGCTTGGGGGGCACGGGCAATCAGCCCCAGCATTTT,CASSLGGTGNQPQHF
TRBJ2-1,TRBV7-9,TRBD2,.,TGTTCCAGCAGACCACCCCCCGGGACTAGCGGTTACAATGAGCAGTTCTTC,CSSRPPPGTSGYNEQFF
TRBJ1-5,TRBV21-1,.,.,TGTGCCAGCAGCAAAGATCGACAGGGTGATCAGCCCCAGCATTTT,CASSKDRQGDQPQHF
TRBJ2-1,TRBV27,.,.,TGTGCCAGCAGTTTAGCGGGGACTTCTATCCGTAATGAGCAGTTCTTC,CASSLAGTSIRNEQFF
TRBJ1-4,TRBV5-1,.,.,TGCGCCAGCAGCTTGAGGGGGAGAAAACTGTTTTTT,CASSLRGRKLFF
TRBJ1-2,TRBV27,.,.,TGTGCCAGCAGTTCCTTACGACAGAATTATGGCTACACCTTC,CASSSLRQNYGYTF
TRBJ1-1,TRBV6-5,.,.,TGTGCCAGCAGTTACTCGACCGGGACTGAAGCTTTCTTT,CASSYSTGTEAFF